This is a list of T cell receptor beta chains from one sample in a study of CD8 T cells in ankylosing spondylitis. TCRdb passed the 5' RACE reads through MiXCR, listing each CDR3 protein once. The table has about 440,000 distinct CDR3 sequences, 17% seen once. Specimen: blood, either unsorted or a sorted T cell fraction (not recorded which). The receptors were sampled from a male donor with ankylosing spondylitis. CDR3s include the opening cysteine and the closing phenylalanine or tryptophan. The D gene is left open where the match is weak. Only part of the rows carry a size: once, few, many, or a class if the clone is expanded.

size	V	J	D	CDR3	DNA
many	TRBV5-1	TRBJ2-1	TRBD1	CASTPDPGGKQGEQFF	TGCGCCAGCACCCCAGATCCAGGGGGAAAACAGGGTGAGCAGTTCTTC
few	TRBV7-2	TRBJ2-7	.	CASSFLRESGQYF	TGTGCCAGCAGCTTCCTTCGAGAATCCGGGCAGTACTTC
.	TRBV5-1	TRBJ1-5	TRBD1	CASSLGDRDNQPQHF	TGCGCCAGCAGCTTGGGGGACAGGGACAATCAGCCCCAGCATTTT
.	TRBV7-3	TRBJ2-3	TRBD2	CASSLAHLAGGGNTQYF	TGTGCCAGCAGCTTAGCCCACCTAGCGGGAGGAGGGAATACGCAGTATTTT
few	TRBV24-1	TRBJ2-5	.	CATSDRRTVGETQYF	TGTGCCACCAGTGATCGACGGACGGTGGGGGAGACCCAGTACTTC
.	TRBV5-1	TRBJ2-3	TRBD2	CASSPSGGTGADTQYF	TGCGCCAGCAGCCCCAGCGGGGGGACCGGGGCGGATACGCAGTATTTT
few	TRBV4-1	TRBJ2-1	TRBD2	CASSQEDLAGDGEQFF	TGCGCCAGCAGCCAAGAAGATCTAGCGGGAGATGGTGAGCAGTTCTTC
.	TRBV7-9	TRBJ2-5	TRBD2	CASSLVAGDRETQYF	TGTGCCAGCAGCCTGGTAGCGGGAGATCGGGAGACCCAGTACTTC
.	TRBV4-1	TRBJ1-4	TRBD1	CASSQGRATGATTSNEKLFF	TGCGCCAGCAGCCAAGGTCGCGCTACAGGGGCCACAACATCTAATGAAAAACTGTTTTTT
.	TRBV5-1	TRBJ1-1	.	CASSPMAGGAGNTEAFF	TGCGCCAGCTCCCCAATGGCCGGGGGCGCCGGGAACACTGAAGCTTTCTTT
few	TRBV6-5	TRBJ2-7	TRBD1	CASTFMGTGYYEQYF	TGTGCCAGCACGTTCATGGGGACAGGGTACTACGAGCAGTACTTC
many	TRBV24-1	TRBJ2-1	.	CATSAQWGTYNEQFF	TGTGCCACCAGTGCGCAGTGGGGGACCTACAATGAGCAGTTCTTC
many	TRBV5-1	TRBJ1-6	.	CASSLGTPRDNSPLHF	TGCGCCAGCAGCTTGGGGACTCCAAGGGATAATTCACCCCTCCACTTT
.	TRBV20-1	TRBJ1-5	.	CSARGGVGQPQHF	TGCAGTGCTCGGGGGGGGGTTGGTCAGCCCCAGCATTTT
few	TRBV19	TRBJ1-5	TRBD1	CASRDRGGLGNQPQHF	TGTGCCAGTAGGGACAGGGGAGGTTTGGGCAATCAGCCCCAGCATTTT
many	TRBV12-3/TRBV12-4	TRBJ2-5	.	CASSFGSASQETQYF	TGTGCCAGCAGTTTCGGGTCCGCGAGTCAAGAGACCCAGTACTTC
.	TRBV4-2	TRBJ1-2	.	CASSQGVGGLYGYTF	TGTGCCAGCAGCCAAGGGGTAGGCGGTCTATATGGCTACACCTTC
many	TRBV3-1	TRBJ2-1	.	CASSQGKDEQFF	TGTGCCAGCAGCCAAGGAAAGGATGAGCAGTTCTTC
few	TRBV12-3/TRBV12-4	TRBJ2-7	.	CASSLGRGAALREQYF	TGTGCCAGCAGTTTAGGCCGGGGGGCCGCTCTGCGGGAGCAGTACTTC
.	TRBV3-1	TRBJ2-7	TRBD1	CASSQSPGGPYEQYF	TGTGCCAGCAGCCAATCCCCAGGGGGCCCCTACGAGCAGTACTTC
.	TRBV9	TRBJ1-2	.	CASSVGGPAGYTF	TGTGCCAGCAGCGTAGGGGGGCCTGCTGGCTACACCTTC
.	TRBV6-2/TRBV6-3	TRBJ2-3	TRBD2	CASSRRTSGIVADTQYF	TGTGCCAGCAGTCGGCGGACTAGCGGGATAGTAGCAGATACGCAGTATTTT
.	TRBV5-1	TRBJ1-1	.	CASSFGYFMNTEAFF	TGCGCCAGCAGCTTCGGCTACTTCATGAACACTGAAGCTTTCTTT
.	TRBV20-1	TRBJ2-7	.	CSAPMGTNEQYF	TGCAGTGCTCCCATGGGTACCAACGAGCAGTACTTC
.	TRBV5-1	TRBJ2-5	.	CASSLAEGRGETQYF	TGCGCCAGCAGCTTGGCGGAGGGCCGAGGAGAGACCCAGTACTTC
few	TRBV6-6	TRBJ1-1	.	CASILVVNTEAFF	TGTGCCAGCATTTTAGTGGTGAACACTGAAGCTTTCTTT
.	TRBV5-1	TRBJ1-1	.	CASSLGAFNTEAFF	TGCGCCAGCAGCTTGGGGGCCTTTAACACTGAAGCTTTCTTT
many	TRBV6-1	TRBJ1-5	.	CASRGPGGHQPQHF	TGTGCCAGCAGAGGACCCGGGGGGCATCAGCCCCAGCATTTT
.	TRBV6-5	TRBJ2-4	.	CASSYSIPGSGAKNIQYF	TGTGCCAGCAGTTACTCGATACCGGGGTCCGGGGCCAAAAACATTCAGTACTTC
many	TRBV12-3/TRBV12-4	TRBJ1-1	.	CASSYRQKNTEAFF	TGTGCCAGCAGTTATCGGCAGAAGAACACTGAAGCTTTCTTT
.	TRBV7-9	TRBJ1-6	.	CASSLGNYNSPLHF	TGTGCCAGCAGCTTGGGGAACTATAATTCACCCCTCCACTTT